These T cell receptor beta chains were read from a single sample in a study of cytomegalovirus exposure and HLA in healthy donors. Generated by immunoSEQ multiplex PCR, the TCRdb table keeps only in-frame clones and is missing some. The data hold under 150,000 clones, with approximately 85% observed a single time. Sample: PBMCs. These receptors were collected from a boy aged 5-17 years in good health and CMV-seronegative. Both conserved end residues are part of each CDR3. Fields, in order: CDR3 protein, CDR3 DNA, D gene, J gene, CDR3 length, clone size, V gene. A D gene is named only where the DNA matches it firmly. A row's size may be missing; if present it is once, few, many or a size class.

CDR3 protein: CSASVADTQYF
CDR3 DNA: TGCAGTGCTAGCGTTGCAGATACGCAGTATTTT
D gene: NA
J gene: TRBJ2-3
CDR3 length: 11
clone size: NA
V gene: TRBV20-1

CDR3 protein: CASSFSGGGTDTQYF
CDR3 DNA: TGCGCCAGCAGCTTTAGCGGTGGGGGCACAGATACGCAGTATTTT
D gene: NA
J gene: TRBJ2-3
CDR3 length: 15
clone size: NA
V gene: TRBV4-1

CDR3 protein: CASSPTGVIGEQYF
CDR3 DNA: TGTGCCAGCAGCCCTACAGGGGTAATCGGCGAGCAGTACTTC
D gene: TRBD1
J gene: TRBJ2-7
CDR3 length: 14
clone size: NA
V gene: TRBV11-2

CDR3 protein: CASSLGFSRDRGDNEQFF
CDR3 DNA: TGTGCCAGCAGTTTAGGGTTCTCTAGGGACAGGGGGGACAACGAGCAGTTCTTC
D gene: TRBD1
J gene: TRBJ2-1
CDR3 length: 18
clone size: NA
V gene: TRBV7-9

CDR3 protein: CASSLSGLVDIQYF
CDR3 DNA: TGTGCCAGCAGCTTGTCGGGACTAGTCGACATTCAGTACTTC
D gene: TRBD2
J gene: TRBJ2-4
CDR3 length: 14
clone size: NA
V gene: TRBV5-4

CDR3 protein: CASSLEGKTGGGPGELFF
CDR3 DNA: TGTGCCAGCAGCTTGGAGGGGAAGACAGGGGGCGGTCCCGGGGAGCTGTTTTTT
D gene: TRBD1
J gene: TRBJ2-2
CDR3 length: 18
clone size: NA
V gene: TRBV7-9

CDR3 protein: CASSQGQVLYNEKLFF
CDR3 DNA: TGCGCCAGCAGCCAAGGACAGGTTTTATATAATGAAAAACTGTTTTTT
D gene: NA
J gene: TRBJ1-4
CDR3 length: 16
clone size: NA
V gene: TRBV4-1

CDR3 protein: CASSLEQASTDTQYF
CDR3 DNA: TGCGCCAGCAGCTTGGAGCAGGCCAGCACAGATACGCAGTATTTT
D gene: NA
J gene: TRBJ2-3
CDR3 length: 15
clone size: NA
V gene: TRBV5-1

CDR3 protein: CSVVWGGTYEQYF
CDR3 DNA: TGCAGCGTTGTATGGGGAGGGACCTACGAGCAGTACTTC
D gene: TRBD2
J gene: TRBJ2-7
CDR3 length: 13
clone size: NA
V gene: TRBV29-1

CDR3 protein: CASSQDSSGMWDNEQFF
CDR3 DNA: TGCGCCAGCAGCCAAGATTCGAGCGGGATGTGGGACAATGAGCAGTTCTTC
D gene: TRBD2
J gene: TRBJ2-1
CDR3 length: 17
clone size: NA
V gene: TRBV4-1

CDR3 protein: CASSYFGAFTEAFF
CDR3 DNA: TGTGCCAGCAGTTACTTTGGAGCGTTCACTGAAGCTTTCTTT
D gene: NA
J gene: TRBJ1-1
CDR3 length: 14
clone size: medium-sized
V gene: TRBV6-5